The 8 T cell receptor beta chains listed next were all sequenced from one sample in a study of blood T cell repertoires in COVID-19. The assay was immunoSEQ multiplex PCR, and TCRdb's table has in-frame clones only and misses some. The table records just under 80,000 clones, 80% of them present only once. The material sequenced was peripheral blood. All receptors derive from a woman in her sixties or seventies with acute or convalescent COVID-19.

The V call is TRBV7-9, the J call TRBJ1-1, with TRBD1 matching over 7 bases. CDR3 length equals 14 residues. With 9 bases clipped from V and 4 bases from J, the junction kept 11 bases outside the gene matches. Germline V gene lookup returns CDR1 SEHNR and CDR2 FQNEAQ (reference sequence). CDR3 sequence reads: CASGVRGQATEAFF. The CDR3 DNA reads as TGTGCCAGTGGGGTGAGGGGGCAGGCCACTGAAGCTTTCTTT.

This chain connects TRBV6-6 to TRBJ2-2; weak D call: TRBD2 (6 bases). The CDR3 is 13 amino acids. CDR1 MNHNY and CDR2 SVGAGI come from the germline V gene (reference sequence). Trimming shortened V by 7 bases and J by 6 bases, and 12 bases separated the two germline ends. This chain's CDR3 is CASTYRGAGELFF. The CDR3 DNA reads TGTGCCAGCACCTACCGCGGGGCCGGGGAGCTGTTTTTT.

This clone was observed a handful of times. This sequence joins TRBV4-3 and TRBJ2-1, with a tentative D call TRBD1 (5 bases). The CDR3 has 17 amino acids. Trimming cost V 0 bases and J 2 bases, with 14 bases left between them. Per the germline V gene, CDR1 is LGHNA and CDR2 is YSLEER. CDR3 amino acids: CASSQDSTGRTYNEQFF. CDR3 bases: TGCGCCAGCAGCCAAGATAGTACAGGACGAACCTACAATGAGCAGTTCTTC.

The rearrangement links TRBV28 to TRBJ2-2; 13 nucleotides match TRBD2. Trimming at V came to 2 bases and at J to 4 bases, leaving 4 bases not matched to a gene. From germline, CDR1 is MDHEN and CDR2 SYDVKM. The CDR3 contains 17 residues. The CDR3 region is CASSLTSGGASTGELFF. CDR3 nucleotide sequence: TGTGCCAGCAGTTTAACTAGCGGGGGGGCCTCCACCGGGGAGCTGTTTTTT.

The gene calls are TRBV9 and TRBJ2-5, with 8 bases aligning to TRBD1. Germline V gene lookup returns CDR1 SGDLS and CDR2 YYNGEE. J was trimmed by 5 bases and V by 5 bases; bases with no gene match: 14. The CDR3 consists of 16 residues. In DNA form, the CDR3 reads TGTGCCAGCAGTCCTAGGACAGGGCTGAGCTCGGAGACCCAGTACTTC. Encoded protein: CASSPRTGLSSETQYF.

The table lists this clone with a few counts. This sequence joins TRBV25-1 and TRBJ1-1, with D tentatively TRBD1 (6 bases). Between the trimmed V and J ends, which lost 7 bases and 5 bases, there was a span of 23 bases. Germline CDR1 and CDR2: MGHDK and SYGVNS. The CDR3 is made up of 16 amino acids. Here the CDR3 reads CASTPGQLGTKTEAFF. Written as DNA, the CDR3 is TGTGCCAGCACCCCCGGACAGCTGGGGACGAAAACTGAAGCTTTCTTT.

The rearrangement links TRBV6-2 or TRBV6-3 to TRBJ2-1; D is possibly TRBD2 (7 bases). This CDR3 has 15 residues. The V end lost 0 bases, the J end lost 5 bases, and 11 bases lay between the germline ends. In germline, CDR1 is MNHEY, CDR2 SVGEGT. The CDR3 DNA reads as TGTGCCAGCAGTTACTCTGCGGGGGCGAACAATGAGCAGTTCTTC. Its protein is CASSYSAGANNEQFF.

The rearrangement uses TRBV13 and TRBJ2-3; no definite D call. Trimming cost V 4 bases and J 5 bases, with 10 bases left between them. From germline, CDR1 is PRHDT and CDR2 FYEKMQ (reference sequence). This CDR3 region has 13 residues. The CDR3, as DNA: TGTGCCAGCAGCTCACCGGGTGGAGATACGCAGTATTTT. It encodes CASSSPGGDTQYF.